The 20 T cell receptor beta chains below come from one sample, sequenced in a study of T-cell reconstitution after alpha-beta-depleted transplantation in children. The authors prepared the TCRbeta library with unique molecular identifiers. MiXCR was run by TCRdb on the PCR reads, yielding one entry per CDR3 protein. Found here are around 680,000 distinct CDR3 sequences, roughly 17% of them singletons; the top ten hold approximately 1%. The sample was PBMCs from the stem cell graft donor, taken from the stem cell graft. Receptors originate from a human donor who donated a stem cell graft to a child with acute myeloid leukemia.

The chain employs TRBV12-3 or TRBV12-4 and TRBJ2-4; D is unresolved. This CDR3 spans 14 amino acids. Trimming cost V 3 bases and J 5 bases, with 11 bases left between them. The chain's CDR3 is CASSFEAEENIQYF. CDR3 coding DNA: TGTGCCAGCAGTTTTGAGGCAGAAGAAAACATTCAGTACTTC.

This clonotype was observed once. This chain connects TRBV4-3 to TRBJ2-3; 8 positions agree with TRBD2. CDR1 and CDR2 from the germline V gene are LGHNA and YSLEER. Unmatched junction bases numbered 7, after V lost 0 bases and J lost 5 bases. The CDR3 contains 16 residues. CDR3 nucleotides: TGCGCCAGCAGCCAAGATTCGGGGGGGCGAGGAGATACGCAGTATTTT. It yields the protein CASSQDSGGRGDTQYF.

This clonotype has a count of ten or more. The rearrangement uses TRBV6-2 or TRBV6-3 and TRBJ2-3; possibly TRBD1 for D (6 bases). Trimming removed 6 bases at V and 0 bases at J, with 10 bases between. From germline, CDR1 is MNHEY and CDR2 SVGEGT. CDR3 size: 14 residues. CDR3 sequence reads: CASRPTGSTDTQYF. As DNA, the CDR3 is TGTGCCAGCAGACCGACAGGCAGCACAGATACGCAGTATTTT.

Written as DNA, the CDR3 is TGCGCCAGCAGCTATATAGGGGTCGGCGGGGAGCTGTTTTTT. Translating it yields CASSYIGVGGELFF. The chain has TRBV5-1 and TRBJ2-2, with D perhaps TRBD1 (5 bases). This CDR3 comprises 14 residues. Trimming took off 3 bases at V and 7 bases at J, with 13 bases between the two ends. Germline V gene data show CDR1 as SGHRS and CDR2 as YFSETQ.

This clonotype was detected ten times or more. The rearrangement uses TRBV20-1 and TRBJ2-1; D is undetermined. Trimming removed 6 bases at V and 9 bases at J, with 12 bases between. The CDR3 runs 11 residues. Per germline, CDR1 DFQATT and CDR2 SNEGSKA (reference sequence). The CDR3 DNA sequence: TGCAGTGCCCTCCGTCCGCCTGAGCAGTTCTTC. Protein product: CSALRPPEQFF.

Details on this clonotype: This could be a read error, since a much larger clone is one nucleotide away. This rearrangement joins TRBV10-3 to TRBJ1-5; no clear D. V lost 6 bases and J lost 5, with 14 bases in between. Per germline, CDR1 ENHRY and CDR2 SYGVKD. The CDR3 is 14 residues long. The CDR3 loop is CAISTPGEDQPQHF. The CDR3, as DNA: TGTGCCATCAGCACCCCAGGTGAGGATCAGCCCCAGCATTTT.

This clonotype occurred many times. The chain carries TRBV6-2 or TRBV6-3 and TRBJ1-1; no clear D. Germline V lookup: CDR1 MNHEY, CDR2 SVGEGT. The V gene lost 4 bases and the J gene lost 2 bases, with 11 bases spanning the gap. The CDR3 extends over 14 amino acids. The CDR3 coding sequence is TGTGCCAGCAGTTCCTTGGCGGACAACACTGAAGCTTTCTTT. It translates to CASSSLADNTEAFF.

This clonotype was detected a few times. The chain is built from TRBV20-1 and TRBJ2-4, with D possibly TRBD1 on 5 matching bases. The germline V and J ends were trimmed by 1 base and 4 bases, with 23 bases remaining between them. Germline CDR1 reads DFQATT; CDR2 reads SNEGSKA (reference sequence). This CDR3 has 18 residues. CDR3 loop: CSARGPLGQGGQKNIQYF. The CDR3 DNA sequence: TGCAGTGCTAGAGGGCCATTGGGGCAAGGTGGCCAAAAAAACATTCAGTACTTC.

This clonotype was counted ten times or more. The rearrangement links TRBV12-3 or TRBV12-4 to TRBJ2-3; D is uncertain. The V and J ends lost 6 bases and 0 bases respectively, with 4 bases between them. CDR3 length: 12 residues. CDR3 DNA sequence: TGTGCCAGCAGACCTAGCACAGATACGCAGTATTTT. This encodes CASRPSTDTQYF.

The table lists this clonotype with a few counts. This chain connects TRBV15 to TRBJ2-7; D is unresolved. Germline CDR1 LNHNV, CDR2 YYDKDF (reference sequence). V lost 0 bases, J lost 3 bases, and 6 bases lay in between. CDR3 length equals 13 residues. CDR3 amino acids: CATSRDLNYEQYV. In DNA, the CDR3 is TGTGCCACCAGCAGAGATCTGAACTACGAGCAGTACGTC.

The genes are TRBV5-1 and TRBJ1-1; 9 nucleotides agree with TRBD1. Germline CDR1 reads SGHRS; CDR2 reads YFSETQ. The V gene end was trimmed by 3 bases and the J gene end by 4 bases; junction bases not matched to a gene: 4. This CDR3 has 14 amino acids. This CDR3 is CASSSDRGITEAFF. The CDR3 coding sequence is TGCGCCAGCAGCTCTGACAGGGGGATCACTGAAGCTTTCTTT.

This clonotype showed up just a few times. CDR3 region: CASSEDSYQETQYF. CDR3 in DNA: TGCGCCAGCAGTGAGGACTCCTACCAAGAGACCCAGTACTTC. This chain connects TRBV5-1 to TRBJ2-5, with D possibly matching TRBD2 (5 bases). CDR1 and CDR2 (germline): SGHRS, YFSETQ. The CDR3 spans 14 residues. Trimming left V 5 bases short and J 0 bases short, with 11 bases between. Filled out from reference TRBV5-1 and TRBJ2-5, the complete variable domain reads KAGVTQTPRYLIKTRGQQVTLSCSPISGHRSVSWYQQTPGQGLQFLFEYFSETQRNKGNFPGRFSGRQFSNSRSEMNVSTLELGDSALYLCASSEDSYQETQYFGPGTRLLVL.

The table lists this clonotype with many counts. V usage is TRBV29-1 and J usage is TRBJ2-5; D is uncertain. The V and J ends lost 7 bases and 7 bases respectively, with 10 bases between them. CDR3 length equals 10 residues. Germline CDR1 reads SQVTM; CDR2 reads ANQGSEA. The CDR3 spells CSGVSGTQYF. CDR3 coding DNA: TGCAGCGGGGTATCAGGGACCCAGTACTTC. The whole variable domain, filled in from reference TRBV29-1 and TRBJ2-5, reads SAVISQKPSRDICQRGTSLTIQCQVDSQVTMMFWYRQQPGQSLTLIATANQGSEATYESGFVIDKFPISRPNLTFSTLTVSNMSPEDSSIYLCSGVSGTQYFGPGTRLLVL.

The CDR3: CASSSLRGTSSYNEQFF. CDR3 DNA sequence: TGCGCCAGCAGCTCCCTGCGGGGTACTAGCTCCTACAATGAGCAGTTCTTC. The genes are TRBV5-1 and TRBJ2-1; D is perhaps TRBD2 (6 bases). Trimming stripped 3 bases from V and 0 bases from J, with 16 bases between. Per the germline V gene, CDR1 is SGHRS and CDR2 is YFSETQ. The CDR3 totals 17 residues.

This clonotype was found many times. The chain carries TRBV20-1 and TRBJ2-2, with a weak D call TRBD1 (6 bases). Germline V gene sequence: CDR1 DFQATT, CDR2 SNEGSKA (reference sequence). The CDR3 contains 14 residues. The V end was cut by 3 bases, the J end by 1 base, with 9 bases between. As DNA, the CDR3 is TGCAGTGCTAGGGGGACAAGGAACACCGGGGAGCTGTTTTTT. This encodes CSARGTRNTGELFF.

This clonotype was seen repeatedly, ten times or more. The chain employs TRBV20-1 and TRBJ1-1, with D uncertain. Trimming took 6 bases from V and 7 from J, leaving 12 bases between them. This CDR3 has 11 amino acids. CDR1 and CDR2 (germline): DFQATT, SNEGSKA (reference sequence). CDR3: CSADLRSEAFF. CDR3 DNA sequence: TGCAGTGCAGACCTCCGGAGTGAAGCTTTCTTT.

Ten or more counts support this clonotype. The rearrangement joins TRBV20-1 to TRBJ2-1; 9 bases map to TRBD2. Trimming at V came to 1 base and at J to 3 bases, leaving 7 bases not matched to a gene. Looked up from germline, CDR1 is DFQATT and CDR2 is SNEGSKA (reference sequence). The length of the CDR3 is 16 residues. The CDR3 reads CSARVPSGVYYNEQFF. CDR3 sequence (DNA): TGCAGTGCTAGAGTCCCTAGCGGGGTTTACTACAATGAGCAGTTCTTC.

The sample holds many counts of this clonotype. The V and J genes are TRBV12-3 or TRBV12-4 and TRBJ2-1; 7 bases agree with TRBD1. The CDR3 covers 15 residues. V dropped 3 bases and J dropped 7; count of bases not matched to a gene: 9. CDR3 nucleotides: TGTGCCAGCAGTTTTCGGGCGACAGGGCGAAATGAGCAGTTCTTC. It encodes CASSFRATGRNEQFF.

The chain employs TRBV20-1 and TRBJ2-3; D perhaps matches TRBD2 (6 bases). The V gene lost 2 bases and the J gene lost 6 bases, with 9 bases spanning the gap. Germline-derived CDR1 and CDR2 are DFQATT and SNEGSKA (reference sequence). This CDR3 spans 12 amino acids. In DNA form, the CDR3 reads TGCAGTGCTAGATCAGGGAGGGATACGCAGTATTTT. Its protein product is CSARSGRDTQYF.

In regard to this clonotype: A much larger clone differs by one base, so this may be a read error. The chain recombines TRBV6-6 with TRBJ1-1, with a tentative D call TRBD1 (5 bases). This CDR3 spans 13 amino acids. Germline V gene lookup returns CDR1 MNHNY and CDR2 SVGAGI (reference sequence). The DNA of the CDR3 is TGTGCCGGCAGGGAGAACGAGAACACTGAAGCTTTCTTT. Translating it yields CAGRENENTEAFF.